This record covers a single T cell receptor (beta chain). Its antigen remains unidentified. The entry originates in a study of cytomegalovirus exposure and HLA in healthy donors. Study conclusions and caveats: The authors listed approximately 160 TCR beta chains as cytomegalovirus-associated.

Use of 60 Vbeta and 13 Jbeta primers characterized the PCR. Some clones are missing from TCRdb's copy, which holds only in-frame ones; the method was immunoSEQ multiplex PCR. This sample has 160,000 or so clones; around 88% occur once, and the top ten carry around 1.8%. CDR1 and CDR2 (germline): SGHNT, YYREEE (reference sequence). Trimming left V 0 bases short and J 7 bases short, with 10 bases between. The CDR3 has 13 residues. The chain uses TRBV5-4 and TRBJ1-2, with no clear D. Material: PBMCs. The receptor comes from a woman younger than 35 in good health and CMV-seronegative. CDR3 sequence (DNA): TGTGCCAGCAGCTTGGTCGGGTCGGGTGGCTACACCTTC. Translating gives CASSLVGSGGYTF.